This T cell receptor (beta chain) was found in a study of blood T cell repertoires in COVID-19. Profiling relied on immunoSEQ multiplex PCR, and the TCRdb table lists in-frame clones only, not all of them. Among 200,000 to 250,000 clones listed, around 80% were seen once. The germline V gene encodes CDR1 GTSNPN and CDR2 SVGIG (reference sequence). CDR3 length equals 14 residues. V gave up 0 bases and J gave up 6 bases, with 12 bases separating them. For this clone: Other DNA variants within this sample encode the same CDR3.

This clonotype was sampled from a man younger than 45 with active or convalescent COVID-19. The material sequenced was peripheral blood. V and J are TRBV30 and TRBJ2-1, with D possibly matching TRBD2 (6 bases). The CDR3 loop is CAWSVLAGTNEQFF. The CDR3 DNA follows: TGTGCCTGGAGTGTACTTGCGGGGACCAATGAGCAGTTCTTC.